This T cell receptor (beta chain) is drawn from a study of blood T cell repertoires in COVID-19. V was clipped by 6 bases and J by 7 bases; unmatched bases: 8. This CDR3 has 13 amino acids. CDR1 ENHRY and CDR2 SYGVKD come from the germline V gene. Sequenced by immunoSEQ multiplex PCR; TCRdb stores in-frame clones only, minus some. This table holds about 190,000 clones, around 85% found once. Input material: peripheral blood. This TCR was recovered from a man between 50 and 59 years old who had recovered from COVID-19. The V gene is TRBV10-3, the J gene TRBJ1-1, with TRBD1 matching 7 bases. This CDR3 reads CAIRPGQAVEAFF. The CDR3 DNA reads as TGTGCCATCAGACCTGGACAGGCTGTTGAAGCTTTCTTT.